A single count supports the clone carrying this TCR beta chain. Its matching antigen is unknown. Using immunoSEQ multiplex PCR, the repertoire was profiled, and TCRdb retains in-frame clones only, with some absent. The data show 30,000 or so clones, 90% seen once. This sample is part of a study of T cells in tuberculosis. Study results and limitations: Active tuberculosis patients had shorter CDR3-alpha; the beta difference was nonsignificant.

CDR3 length: 14 amino acids. From germline, CDR1 is ENHRY and CDR2 SYGVKD. The germline V and J ends were trimmed by 5 bases and 3 bases, with 14 bases remaining between them. V and J are TRBV10-3 and TRBJ2-7; tentatively, D is TRBD1 (5 bases). The sample consisted of PBMCs. The clonotype was recovered from a donor between 5 and 29 years old with latent tuberculosis or without tuberculosis infection. In DNA form, the CDR3 reads TGTGCCATCAGTCCCTGGACAAAAGACTACGAGCAGTACTTC. Its translation is CAISPWTKDYEQYF.